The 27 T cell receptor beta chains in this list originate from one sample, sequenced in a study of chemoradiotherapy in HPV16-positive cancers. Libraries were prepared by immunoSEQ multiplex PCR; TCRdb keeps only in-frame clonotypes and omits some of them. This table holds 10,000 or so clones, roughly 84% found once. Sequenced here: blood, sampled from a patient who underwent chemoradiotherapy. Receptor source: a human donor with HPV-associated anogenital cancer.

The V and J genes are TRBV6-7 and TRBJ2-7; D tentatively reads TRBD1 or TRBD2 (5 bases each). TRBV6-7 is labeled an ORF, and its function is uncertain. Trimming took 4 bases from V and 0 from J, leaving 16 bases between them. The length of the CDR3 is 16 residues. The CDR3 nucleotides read TGTGCCAGCAGTTTTTTCCCGGGACGGAGCTCCTACGAGCAGTACTTC. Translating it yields CASSFFPGRSSYEQYF.

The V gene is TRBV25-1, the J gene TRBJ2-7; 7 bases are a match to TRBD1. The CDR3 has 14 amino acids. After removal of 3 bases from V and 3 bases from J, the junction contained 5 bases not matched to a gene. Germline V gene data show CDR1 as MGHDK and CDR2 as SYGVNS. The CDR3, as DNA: TGTGCCAGCAGTGATAGCCAGGGGGACTACGAGCAGTACTTC. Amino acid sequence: CASSDSQGDYEQYF.

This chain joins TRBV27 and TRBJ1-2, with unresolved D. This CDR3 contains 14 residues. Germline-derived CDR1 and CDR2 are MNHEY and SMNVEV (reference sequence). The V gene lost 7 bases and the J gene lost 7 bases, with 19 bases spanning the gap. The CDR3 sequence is CASTPGQDYGGYTF. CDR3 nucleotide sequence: TGTGCCAGCACCCCTGGGCAGGATTACGGTGGCTACACCTTC.

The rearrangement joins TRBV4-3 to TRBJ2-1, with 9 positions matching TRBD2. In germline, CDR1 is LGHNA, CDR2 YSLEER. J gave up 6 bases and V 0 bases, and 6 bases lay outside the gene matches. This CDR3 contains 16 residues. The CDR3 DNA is TGCGCCAGCAGCCAAGAGGCGGGGGGGCCAGGCAATGAGCAGTTCTTC. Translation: CASSQEAGGPGNEQFF.

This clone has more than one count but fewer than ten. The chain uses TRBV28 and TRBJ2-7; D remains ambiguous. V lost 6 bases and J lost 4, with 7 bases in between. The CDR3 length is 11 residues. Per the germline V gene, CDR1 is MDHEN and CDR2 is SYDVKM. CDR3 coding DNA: TGTGCCAGCAGCCCGTTGTACGAGCAGTACTTC. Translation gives CASSPLYEQYF.

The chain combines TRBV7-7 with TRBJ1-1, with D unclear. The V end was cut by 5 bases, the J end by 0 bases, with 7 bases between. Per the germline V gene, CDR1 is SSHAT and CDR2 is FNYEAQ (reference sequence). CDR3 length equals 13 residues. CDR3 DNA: TGTGCCAGCAGCGATGAGGTGAACACTGAAGCTTTCTTT. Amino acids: CASSDEVNTEAFF.

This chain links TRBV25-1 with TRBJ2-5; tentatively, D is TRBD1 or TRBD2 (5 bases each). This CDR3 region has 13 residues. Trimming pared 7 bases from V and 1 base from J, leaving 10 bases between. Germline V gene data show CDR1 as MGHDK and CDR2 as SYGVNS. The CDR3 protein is CASNPGPQETQYF. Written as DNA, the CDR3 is TGTGCCAGCAATCCGGGGCCCCAAGAGACCCAGTACTTC.

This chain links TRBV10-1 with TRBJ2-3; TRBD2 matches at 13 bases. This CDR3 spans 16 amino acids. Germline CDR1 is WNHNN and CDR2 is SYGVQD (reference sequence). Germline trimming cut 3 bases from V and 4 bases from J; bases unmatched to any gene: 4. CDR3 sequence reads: CASSEGTSGVPDTQYF. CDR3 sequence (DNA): TGCGCCAGCAGTGAAGGGACTAGCGGGGTCCCAGATACGCAGTATTTT.

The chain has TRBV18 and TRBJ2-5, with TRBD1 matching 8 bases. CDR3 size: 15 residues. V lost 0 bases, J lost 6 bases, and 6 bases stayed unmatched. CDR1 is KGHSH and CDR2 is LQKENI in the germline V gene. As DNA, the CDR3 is TGTGCCAGCTCACCACCGTCAGGGGGCATGCAGACCCAGTACTTC. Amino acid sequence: CASSPPSGGMQTQYF.

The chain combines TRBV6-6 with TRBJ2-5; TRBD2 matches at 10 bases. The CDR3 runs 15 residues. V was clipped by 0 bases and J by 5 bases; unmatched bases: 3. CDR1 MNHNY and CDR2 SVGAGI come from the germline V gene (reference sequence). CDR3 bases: TGTGCCAGCAGTTACTCTAGCGGGGGGCCTGAGACCCAGTACTTC. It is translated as CASSYSSGGPETQYF.

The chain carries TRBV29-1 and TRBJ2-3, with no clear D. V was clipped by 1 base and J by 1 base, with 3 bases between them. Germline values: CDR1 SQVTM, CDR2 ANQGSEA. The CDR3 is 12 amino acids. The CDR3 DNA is TGCAGCGTTGAAGGCGGCACAGATACGCAGTATTTT. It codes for CSVEGGTDTQYF.

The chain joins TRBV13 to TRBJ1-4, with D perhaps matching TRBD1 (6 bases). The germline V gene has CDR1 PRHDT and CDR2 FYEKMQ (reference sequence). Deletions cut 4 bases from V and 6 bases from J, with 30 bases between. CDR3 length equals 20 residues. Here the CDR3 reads CASSSGNRRTERVGYEKLFF. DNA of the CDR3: TGTGCCAGCAGCTCGGGGAACCGCAGGACAGAGAGGGTAGGGTATGAAAAACTGTTTTTT.

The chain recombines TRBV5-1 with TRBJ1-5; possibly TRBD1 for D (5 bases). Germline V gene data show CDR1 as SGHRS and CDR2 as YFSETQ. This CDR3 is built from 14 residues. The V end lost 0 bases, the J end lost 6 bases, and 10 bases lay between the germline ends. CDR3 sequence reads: CASSLAQGTQPQHF. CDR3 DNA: TGCGCCAGCAGCTTGGCCCAAGGGACTCAGCCCCAGCATTTT. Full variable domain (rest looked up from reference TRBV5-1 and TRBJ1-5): KAGVTQTPRYLIKTRGQQVTLSCSPISGHRSVSWYQQTPGQGLQFLFEYFSETQRNKGNFPGRFSGRQFSNSRSEMNVSTLELGDSALYLCASSLAQGTQPQHFGDGTRLSIL.

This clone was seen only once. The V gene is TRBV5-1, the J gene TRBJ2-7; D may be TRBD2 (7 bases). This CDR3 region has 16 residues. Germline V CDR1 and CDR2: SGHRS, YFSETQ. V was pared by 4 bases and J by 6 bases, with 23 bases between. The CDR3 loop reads CASSVYPGEGEREQYF. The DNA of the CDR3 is TGCGCCAGCAGCGTCTACCCCGGGGAGGGGGAACGCGAGCAGTACTTC.

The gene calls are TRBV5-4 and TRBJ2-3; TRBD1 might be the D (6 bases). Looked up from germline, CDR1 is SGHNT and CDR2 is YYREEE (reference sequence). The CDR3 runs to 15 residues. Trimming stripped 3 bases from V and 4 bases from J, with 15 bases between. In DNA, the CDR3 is TGTGCCAGCAGCTGGCCCCAGGGGAGCGCAGATACGCAGTATTTT. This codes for CASSWPQGSADTQYF.

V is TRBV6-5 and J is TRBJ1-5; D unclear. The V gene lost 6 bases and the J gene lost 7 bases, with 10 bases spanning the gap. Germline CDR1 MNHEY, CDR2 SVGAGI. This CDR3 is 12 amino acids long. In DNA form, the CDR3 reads TGTGCCAGCAGCCCCCCCGGGCAGCCCCAGCATTTT. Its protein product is CASSPPGQPQHF.

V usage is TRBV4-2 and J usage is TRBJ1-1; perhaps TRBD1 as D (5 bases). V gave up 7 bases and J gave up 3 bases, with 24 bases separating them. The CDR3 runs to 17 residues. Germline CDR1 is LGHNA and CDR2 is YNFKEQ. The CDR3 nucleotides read TGTGCCAGCACGGAACTCGGGGCCGAGGGAGTCTACACTGAAGCTTTCTTT. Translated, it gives CASTELGAEGVYTEAFF.

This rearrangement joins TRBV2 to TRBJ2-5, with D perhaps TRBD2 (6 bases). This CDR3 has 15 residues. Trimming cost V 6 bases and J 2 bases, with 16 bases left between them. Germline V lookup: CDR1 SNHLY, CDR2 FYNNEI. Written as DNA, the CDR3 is TGTGCCAGCAGGGACCCGGGGGATCAACAAGAGACCCAGTACTTC. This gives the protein CASRDPGDQQETQYF.

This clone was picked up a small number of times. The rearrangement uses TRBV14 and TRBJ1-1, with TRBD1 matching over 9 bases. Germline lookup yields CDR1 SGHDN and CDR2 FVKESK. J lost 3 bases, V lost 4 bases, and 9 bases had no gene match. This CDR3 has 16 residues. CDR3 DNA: TGTGCCAGCAGCCCCCTTATACAGGGGGCGTACACTGAAGCTTTCTTT. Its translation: CASSPLIQGAYTEAFF. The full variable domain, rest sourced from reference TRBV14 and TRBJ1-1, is EAGVTQFPSHSVIEKGQTVTLRCDPISGHDNLYWYRRVMGKEIKFLLHFVKESKQDESGMPNNRFLAERTGGTYSTLKVQPAELEDSGVYFCASSPLIQGAYTEAFFGQGTRLTVV.

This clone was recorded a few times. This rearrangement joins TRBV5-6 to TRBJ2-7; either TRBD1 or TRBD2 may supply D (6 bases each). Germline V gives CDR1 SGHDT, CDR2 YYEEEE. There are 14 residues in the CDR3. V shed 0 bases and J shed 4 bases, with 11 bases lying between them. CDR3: CASSLGQGRYEQYF. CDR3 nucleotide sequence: TGTGCCAGCAGCTTGGGGCAGGGGAGGTACGAGCAGTACTTC. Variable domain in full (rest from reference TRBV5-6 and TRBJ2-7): DAGVTQSPTHLIKTRGQQVTLRCSPKSGHDTVSWYQQALGQGPQFIFQYYEEEERQRGNFPDRFSGHQFPNYSSELNVNALLLGDSALYLCASSLGQGRYEQYFGPGTRLTVT.

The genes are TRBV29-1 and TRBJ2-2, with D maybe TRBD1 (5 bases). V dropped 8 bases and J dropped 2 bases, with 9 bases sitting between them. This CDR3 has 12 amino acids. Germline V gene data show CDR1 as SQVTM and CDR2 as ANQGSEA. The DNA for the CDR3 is TGCAGCTACGGACAAAACACCGGGGAGCTGTTTTTT. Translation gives CSYGQNTGELFF.

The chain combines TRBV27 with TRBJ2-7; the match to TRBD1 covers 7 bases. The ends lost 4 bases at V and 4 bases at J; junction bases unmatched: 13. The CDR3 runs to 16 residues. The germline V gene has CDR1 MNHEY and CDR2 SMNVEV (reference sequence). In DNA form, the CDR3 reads TGTGCCAGCAGTTCCACGACAGGGTCGCTTGTATACGAGCAGTACTTC. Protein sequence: CASSSTTGSLVYEQYF.

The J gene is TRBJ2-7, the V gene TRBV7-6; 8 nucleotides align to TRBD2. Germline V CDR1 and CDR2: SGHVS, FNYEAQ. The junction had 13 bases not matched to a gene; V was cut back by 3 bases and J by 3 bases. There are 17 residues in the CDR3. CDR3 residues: CASSLSGGPALGYEQYF. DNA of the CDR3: TGTGCCAGCAGCTTGTCGGGGGGGCCCGCCCTAGGCTACGAGCAGTACTTC.

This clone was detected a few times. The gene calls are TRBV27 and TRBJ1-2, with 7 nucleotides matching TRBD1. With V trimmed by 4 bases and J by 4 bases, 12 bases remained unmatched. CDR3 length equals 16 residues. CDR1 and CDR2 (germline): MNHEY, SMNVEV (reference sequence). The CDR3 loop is CASSYQRQGWGYGYTF. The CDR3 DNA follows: TGTGCCAGCAGTTACCAACGACAGGGTTGGGGCTATGGCTACACCTTC.

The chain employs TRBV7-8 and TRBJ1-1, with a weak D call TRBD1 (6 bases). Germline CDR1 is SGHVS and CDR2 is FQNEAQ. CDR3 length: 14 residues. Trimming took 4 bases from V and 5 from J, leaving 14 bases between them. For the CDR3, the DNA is TGTGCCAGCAGCTCTACAACACAGGGAACTGAAGCTTTCTTT. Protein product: CASSSTTQGTEAFF. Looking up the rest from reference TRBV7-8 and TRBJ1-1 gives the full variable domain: GAGVSQSPRYKVAKRGQDVALRCDPISGHVSLFWYQQALGQGPEFLTYFQNEAQLDKSGLPSDRFFAERPEGSVSTLKIQRTQQEDSAVYLCASSSTTQGTEAFFGQGTRLTVV.

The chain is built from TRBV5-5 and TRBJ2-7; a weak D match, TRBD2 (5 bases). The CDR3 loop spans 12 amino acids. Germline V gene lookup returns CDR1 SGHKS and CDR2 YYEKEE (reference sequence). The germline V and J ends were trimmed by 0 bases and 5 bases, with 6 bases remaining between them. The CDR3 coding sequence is TGTGCCAGCAGCTTGGCGGGGAACGAGCAGTACTTC. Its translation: CASSLAGNEQYF.

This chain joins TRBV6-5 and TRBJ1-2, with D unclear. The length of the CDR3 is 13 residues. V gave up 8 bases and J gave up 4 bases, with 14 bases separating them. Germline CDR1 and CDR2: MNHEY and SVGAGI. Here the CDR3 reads CASRMIAGYGYTF. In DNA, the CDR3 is TGTGCCAGCCGGATGATTGCGGGCTATGGCTACACCTTC.